The 26 T cell receptor beta chains listed next were all sequenced from one sample in a study of T cell repertoires in ileal Crohn's disease. As to time point: neoterminal ileum biopsy at postoperative endoscopy, about 6 months after surgery. Here immunoSEQ multiplex PCR was the method, and the copy in TCRdb shows in-frame clones only, minus some. Of 55,000 to 65,000 clones detected, 85% to 90% appear once; the ten largest clones hold about 2%. Sequencing was performed on ileal tissue. The receptors were sampled from an adult with Crohn's disease.

This clone occurred a few times. The chain uses TRBV28 and TRBJ2-2, with D uncertain. There are 12 residues in the CDR3. Germline V lookup: CDR1 MDHEN, CDR2 SYDVKM. The V gene lost 6 bases and the J gene lost 8 bases, with 10 bases spanning the gap. The CDR3 protein is CASSPNPGELFF. In DNA form, the CDR3 reads TGTGCCAGCAGCCCTAATCCGGGGGAGCTGTTTTTT.

The gene calls are TRBV4-1 and TRBJ2-5; possibly TRBD2 for D (6 bases). The V end lost 0 bases, the J end lost 9 bases, and 17 bases lay between the germline ends. Germline V CDR1 and CDR2: MGHRA, YSYEKL. This CDR3 has 15 amino acids. The CDR3 region is CASSQDLDYLRAQYF. The CDR3 bases are TGCGCCAGCAGCCAAGATCTGGACTACCTAAGGGCCCAGTACTTC.

The chain is built from TRBV28 and TRBJ2-7, with 8 bases that match TRBD1. Germline CDR1 reads MDHEN; CDR2 reads SYDVKM. V shed 2 bases and J 6 bases; nucleotides not matched to a gene: 3. This CDR3 has 13 residues. The chain's CDR3 is CASSLGQGGEQYV. The DNA of the CDR3 is TGTGCCAGCAGTTTAGGACAGGGCGGCGAGCAGTACGTC.

V usage is TRBV2 and J usage is TRBJ2-3, with D perhaps TRBD1 (6 bases). The CDR3 contains 14 residues. CDR1 and CDR2 (germline): SNHLY, FYNNEI. V was pared by 8 bases and J by 4 bases, with 16 bases between. The CDR3 reads CASGPGHYSDTQYF. CDR3 bases: TGTGCCAGCGGACCGGGACATTACTCAGATACGCAGTATTTT.

This clone appeared a single time. The chain employs TRBV2 and TRBJ1-3; D ambiguous. Germline CDR1 is SNHLY and CDR2 is FYNNEI. This CDR3 comprises 15 residues. V was cut by 3 bases and J by 0 bases, with 9 bases left in between. The CDR3 loop is CASSDGGDSGNTIYF. The CDR3 region has the DNA TGTGCCAGCAGTGACGGCGGCGACTCTGGAAACACCATATATTTT.

This chain joins TRBV19 and TRBJ1-6, with 9 bases identical to TRBD1. The germline CDR1 and CDR2 sequences are LNHDA and SQIVND (reference sequence). The CDR3 is made up of 12 amino acids. Germline trimming cut 10 bases from V and 7 bases from J; bases unmatched to any gene: 2. The CDR3 coding sequence is TGTGCCATCGGGACAGGGAATTCACCCCTCCACTTT. Residues: CAIGTGNSPLHF.

This sequence joins TRBV19 and TRBJ2-3, with 8 bases matching TRBD2. Germline V lookup: CDR1 LNHDA, CDR2 SQIVND (reference sequence). The V gene end was trimmed by 9 bases and the J gene end by 6 bases; junction bases not matched to a gene: 8. The CDR3 covers 13 residues. This CDR3 reads CASGTGGADTQYF. In DNA, the CDR3 is TGTGCCAGCGGAACCGGGGGGGCTGATACGCAGTATTTT.

The genes are TRBV28 and TRBJ2-3, with a tentative D call TRBD2 (6 bases). Germline-derived CDR1 and CDR2 are MDHEN and SYDVKM. This CDR3 spans 16 amino acids. Trimming took 3 bases from V and 1 from J, leaving 14 bases between them. The CDR3 region is CASSFGAGGGTDTQYF. The DNA of the CDR3 is TGTGCCAGCAGTTTTGGTGCCGGCGGGGGCACAGATACGCAGTATTTT.

The V gene is TRBV7-8, the J gene TRBJ2-3, with unresolved D. With 1 base removed from V and 10 bases from J, the gap between germline ends came to 12 bases. CDR3 size: 13 residues. The germline gives CDR1 SGHVS, CDR2 FQNEAQ. The CDR3 loop is CASSLGSGEAQYF. In DNA form, the CDR3 reads TGTGCCAGCAGCTTAGGTTCGGGTGAGGCGCAGTATTTT.

The V call is TRBV19, the J call TRBJ1-2; D is undetermined. The CDR3 extends over 12 amino acids. V was cut by 7 bases and J by 8 bases, with 14 bases left in between. Germline V gives CDR1 LNHDA, CDR2 SQIVND (reference sequence). The CDR3 DNA reads TGTGCCAGTAAATCCCAGGTTGAGGGCTACACCTTC. It codes for CASKSQVEGYTF.

This chain links TRBV5-1 with TRBJ2-1; 7 bases are a match to TRBD2. This CDR3 comprises 16 residues. Germline V gene lookup returns CDR1 SGHRS and CDR2 YFSETQ. V was pared by 0 bases and J by 5 bases, with 8 bases of the junction left unmatched. The CDR3 DNA sequence: TGCGCCAGCAGCTTGGGGGCTAGCGGACCCAACAATGAGCAGTTCTTC. This gives the protein CASSLGASGPNNEQFF.

The CDR3 reads CASSPTGNTIYF. In nucleotides, the CDR3 is TGTGCCAGCAGCCCCACTGGAAACACCATATATTTT. This chain uses TRBV6-6 with TRBJ1-3, with D uncertain. The CDR3 runs to 12 residues. The germline V gene encodes CDR1 MNHNY and CDR2 SVGAGI (reference sequence). Trimming stripped 6 bases from V and 2 bases from J, with 5 bases between.

The genes are TRBV5-1 and TRBJ2-1; D may be TRBD1 (6 bases). V was shortened by 1 base and J by 2 bases, with 16 bases between the two germline ends. The CDR3 totals 17 residues. CDR1 and CDR2 (germline): SGHRS, YFSETQ. As DNA, the CDR3 is TGCGCCAGCAGCTTGAACACAGCCGGGACACCCTACAATGAGCAGTTCTTC. It codes for CASSLNTAGTPYNEQFF.

The chain uses TRBV6-1 and TRBJ1-6; the match to TRBD1 covers 7 bases. After removal of 4 bases from V and 14 bases from J, the junction contained 14 bases not matched to a gene. The CDR3 loop spans 15 amino acids. Germline CDR1 MNHNS, CDR2 SASEGT. This CDR3 reads CASSGDSPITYTLHF. DNA of the CDR3: TGTGCCAGCAGTGGGGACAGCCCGATAACATACACCCTCCACTTT.

The V gene is TRBV19, the J gene TRBJ2-1; 11 bases align to TRBD2. With 5 bases clipped from V and 6 bases from J, the junction kept 9 bases outside the gene matches. The CDR3 spans 16 residues. CDR1 and CDR2 from the germline V gene are LNHDA and SQIVND (reference sequence). CDR3 DNA: TGTGCCAGTAGTCCTGCTCGACTAGCGGGACCCAATGAGCAGTTCTTC. Translated: CASSPARLAGPNEQFF.

V is TRBV7-3 and J is TRBJ2-7; 13 positions agree with TRBD2. V lost 3 bases to trimming and J lost 0 bases; unmatched junction nucleotides: 8. Germline CDR1 is SGHTA and CDR2 is FQGTGA. CDR3 length: 18 residues. The CDR3 loop reads CASSLRGGTSGTSYEQYF. CDR3 sequence (DNA): TGTGCCAGCAGCTTGAGAGGTGGGACTAGCGGGACCTCCTACGAGCAGTACTTC.

The chain uses TRBV4-1 and TRBJ1-2, with TRBD1 matching 12 bases. With V trimmed by 0 bases and J by 7 bases, 15 bases remained unmatched. CDR1 is MGHRA, CDR2 YSYEKL, per germline. The CDR3 extends over 19 amino acids. The CDR3 bases are TGCGCCAGCAGCCAAGATTTTCCGGGACAGGGGGCAGAATCGTCTGGCTACACCTTC. It encodes CASSQDFPGQGAESSGYTF.

The gene calls are TRBV27 and TRBJ1-2, with D tentatively TRBD1 (5 bases). CDR3 length: 13 residues. Germline CDR1 MNHEY, CDR2 SMNVEV (reference sequence). Trimming stripped 5 bases from V and 8 bases from J, with 15 bases between. The chain's CDR3 is CASSNRRVGGYTF. The CDR3 DNA is TGTGCCAGCAGTAACCGCAGGGTCGGGGGCTACACCTTC.

This chain links TRBV25-1 with TRBJ1-1, with D possibly matching TRBD1 (6 bases). Trimming stripped 3 bases from V and 0 bases from J, with 11 bases between. CDR1 and CDR2 (germline): MGHDK, SYGVNS. This CDR3 is built from 15 residues. The CDR3 spells CASSDGGGMNTEAFF. The CDR3 coding sequence is TGTGCCAGCAGTGATGGGGGCGGCATGAACACTGAAGCTTTCTTT.

V usage is TRBV6-1 and J usage is TRBJ1-2, with 8 bases matching TRBD1. The J segment lost 3 bases and the V segment lost 0 bases, leaving 6 bases of the junction unmatched. Germline values: CDR1 MNHNS, CDR2 SASEGT. The CDR3 totals 16 residues. The CDR3 DNA follows: TGTGCCAGCAGTGAAGCGGGACAACAGGGGGACTATGGCTACACCTTC. Translating it yields CASSEAGQQGDYGYTF.

V gene TRBV19 combines with J gene TRBJ1-6; 7 nucleotides agree with TRBD1. V shed 7 bases and J 9 bases; nucleotides not matched to a gene: 9. The CDR3 is made up of 14 amino acids. Germline assignment: CDR1 LNHDA and CDR2 SQIVND (reference sequence). The DNA for the CDR3 is TGTGCCAGTACCCTGGGACAGTCGGGTTCACCCCTCCACTTT. Protein product: CASTLGQSGSPLHF.

V and J are TRBV14 and TRBJ1-1; weak D call: TRBD1 (6 bases). This CDR3 spans 15 amino acids. Per germline, CDR1 SGHDN and CDR2 FVKESK. The V end was cut by 0 bases, the J end by 1 base, with 9 bases between. The CDR3, as DNA: TGTGCCAGCAGCCAAGACTACAGGGCGAACACTGAAGCTTTCTTT. It encodes CASSQDYRANTEAFF.

The V gene is TRBV27, the J gene TRBJ1-1; 12 nucleotides line up with TRBD1. Germline V gene sequence: CDR1 MNHEY, CDR2 SMNVEV (reference sequence). V dropped 5 bases and J dropped 8; count of bases not matched to a gene: 12. The CDR3 sequence is 16 residues long. The CDR3 loop reads CASSPRDRGPRGEAFF. The CDR3 DNA sequence: TGTGCCAGCAGTCCCCGGGACAGGGGGCCCAGGGGAGAAGCTTTCTTT.

This clone was counted once. The genes are TRBV2 and TRBJ2-1, with 9 bases lining up with TRBD2. Germline-derived CDR1 and CDR2 are SNHLY and FYNNEI. V dropped 6 bases and J dropped 5; count of bases not matched to a gene: 8. The CDR3 covers 15 residues. Here the CDR3 DNA reads TGTGCCAGCAGGGCCCGACTAGCGGAGAACAATGAGCAGTTCTTC. It yields the protein CASRARLAENNEQFF. Looking up the rest from reference TRBV2 and TRBJ2-1 gives the full variable domain: EPEVTQTPSHQVTQMGQEVILRCVPISNHLYFYWYRQILGQKVEFLVSFYNNEISEKSEIFDDQFSVERPDGSNFTLKIRSTKLEDSAMYFCASRARLAENNEQFFGPGTRLTVL.

The chain combines TRBV10-3 with TRBJ1-2; 8 nucleotides line up with TRBD1. This CDR3 comprises 13 residues. Germline V gives CDR1 ENHRY, CDR2 SYGVKD. The J segment lost 8 bases and the V segment lost 2 bases, leaving 4 bases of the junction unmatched. For the CDR3, the DNA is TGTGCCATCAGTGAGGGCAGGGGGCAGGGCTACACCTTC. This sequence encodes CAISEGRGQGYTF.

The chain has TRBV4-3 and TRBJ2-7, with 11 bases lining up with TRBD2. The CDR3 spans 21 residues. Germline CDR1 and CDR2: LGHNA and YSLEER. V shed 1 base and J 3 bases; nucleotides not matched to a gene: 20. The CDR3 DNA sequence: TGCGCCAGCAGCCAAGGAATTTTAGGACTAGCGGGCATCCGGGGGAACTACGAGCAGTACTTC. Encoded protein: CASSQGILGLAGIRGNYEQYF.